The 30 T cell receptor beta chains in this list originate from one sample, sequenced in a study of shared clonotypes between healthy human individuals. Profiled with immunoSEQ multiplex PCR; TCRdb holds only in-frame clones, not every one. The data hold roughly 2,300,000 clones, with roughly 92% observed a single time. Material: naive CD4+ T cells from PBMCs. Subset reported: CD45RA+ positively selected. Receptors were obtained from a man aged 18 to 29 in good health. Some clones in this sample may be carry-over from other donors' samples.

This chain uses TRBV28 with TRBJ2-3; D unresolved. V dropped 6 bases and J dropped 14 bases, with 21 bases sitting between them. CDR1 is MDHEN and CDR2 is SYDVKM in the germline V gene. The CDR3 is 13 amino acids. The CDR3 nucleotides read TGTGCCAGCAGCCCCCTCGACGGCCGGGTGGGGTATTTT. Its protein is CASSPLDGRVGYF.

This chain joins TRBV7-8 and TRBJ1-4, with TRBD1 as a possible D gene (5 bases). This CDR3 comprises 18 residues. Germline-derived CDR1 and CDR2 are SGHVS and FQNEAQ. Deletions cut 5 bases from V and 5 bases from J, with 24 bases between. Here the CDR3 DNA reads TGTGCCAGCAGCCAACCCACCAGGGCCCAGACCTTAAATGAAAAACTGTTTTTT. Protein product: CASSQPTRAQTLNEKLFF.

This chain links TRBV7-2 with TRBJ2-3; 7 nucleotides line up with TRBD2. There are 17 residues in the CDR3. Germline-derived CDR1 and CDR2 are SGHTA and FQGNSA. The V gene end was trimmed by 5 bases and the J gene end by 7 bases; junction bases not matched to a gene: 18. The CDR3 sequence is CASSRLAGEAAIYTQYF. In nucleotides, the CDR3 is TGTGCCAGCAGCCGATTGGCGGGAGAGGCGGCTATTTATACGCAGTATTTT.

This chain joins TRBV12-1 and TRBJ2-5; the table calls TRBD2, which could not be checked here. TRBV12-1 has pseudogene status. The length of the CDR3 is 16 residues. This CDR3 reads CASSRWRAGVGETQYF. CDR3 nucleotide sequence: TGTGCCAGCAGCAGATGGCGTGCGGGAGTGGGGGAGACCCAGTACTTC.

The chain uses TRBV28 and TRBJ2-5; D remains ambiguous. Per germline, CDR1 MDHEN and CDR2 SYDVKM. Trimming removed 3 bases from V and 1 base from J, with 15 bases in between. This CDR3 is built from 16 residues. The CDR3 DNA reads TGTGCCAGCAGTTTTAAGGAGCACCTGCCCCAAGAGACCCAGTACTTC. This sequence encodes CASSFKEHLPQETQYF. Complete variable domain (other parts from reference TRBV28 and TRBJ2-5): DVKVTQSSRYLVKRTGEKVFLECVQDMDHENMFWYRQDPGLGLRLIYFSYDVKMKEKGDIPEGYSVSREKKERFSLILESASTNQTSMYLCASSFKEHLPQETQYFGPGTRLLVL.

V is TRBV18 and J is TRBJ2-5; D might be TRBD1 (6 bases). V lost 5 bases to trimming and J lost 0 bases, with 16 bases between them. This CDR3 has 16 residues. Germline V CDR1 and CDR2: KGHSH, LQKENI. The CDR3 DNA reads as TGTGCCAGCTCAAGGCTGGACAGTTGGTACCAAGAGACCCAGTACTTC. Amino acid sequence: CASSRLDSWYQETQYF.

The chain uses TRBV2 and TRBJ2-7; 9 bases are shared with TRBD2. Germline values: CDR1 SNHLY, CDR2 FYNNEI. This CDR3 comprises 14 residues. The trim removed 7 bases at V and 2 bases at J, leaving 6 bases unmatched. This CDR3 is CASTEGLAAYEQYF. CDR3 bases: TGTGCCAGCACCGAGGGACTAGCAGCCTACGAGCAGTACTTC.

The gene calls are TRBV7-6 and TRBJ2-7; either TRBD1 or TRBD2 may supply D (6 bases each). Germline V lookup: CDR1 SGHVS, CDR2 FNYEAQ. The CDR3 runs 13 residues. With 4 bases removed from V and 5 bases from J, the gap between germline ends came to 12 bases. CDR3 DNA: TGTGCCAGCAGCTGGGGGGCGCGAGACGAGCAGTACTTC. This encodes CASSWGARDEQYF.

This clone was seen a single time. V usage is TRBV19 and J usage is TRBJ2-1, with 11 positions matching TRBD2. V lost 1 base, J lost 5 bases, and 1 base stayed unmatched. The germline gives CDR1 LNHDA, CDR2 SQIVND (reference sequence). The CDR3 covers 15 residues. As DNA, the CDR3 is TGTGCCAGTAGTATAGGTAGCGGGGGGGACAATGAGCAGTTCTTC. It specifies CASSIGSGGDNEQFF. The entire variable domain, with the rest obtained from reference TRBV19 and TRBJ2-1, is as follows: DGGITQSPKYLFRKEGQNVTLSCEQNLNHDAMYWYRQDPGQGLRLIYYSQIVNDFQKGDIAEGYSVSREKKESFPLTVTSAQKNPTAFYLCASSIGSGGDNEQFFGPGTRLTVL.

DNA of the CDR3: TGCAGCGTTGAATGGGGGGGTTCTTCCTACGAGCAGTACTTC. It yields the protein CSVEWGGSSYEQYF. This chain connects TRBV29-1 to TRBJ2-7, with TRBD2 identical over 7 bases. Trimming cost V 2 bases and J 1 base; bases outside gene matches: 5. This CDR3 is 14 amino acids long. The germline CDR1 and CDR2 sequences are SQVTM and ANQGSEA.

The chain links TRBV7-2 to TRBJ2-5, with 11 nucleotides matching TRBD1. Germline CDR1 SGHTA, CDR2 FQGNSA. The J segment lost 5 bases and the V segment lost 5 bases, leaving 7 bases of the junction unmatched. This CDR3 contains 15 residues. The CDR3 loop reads CASSARTGGRETQYF. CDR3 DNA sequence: TGTGCCAGCAGCGCTAGGACAGGGGGCAGGGAGACCCAGTACTTC.

The CDR3 loop is CAISGSEELFF. CDR3 DNA: TGTGCCATCAGTGGGAGTGAGGAGCTGTTTTTT. This chain uses TRBV10-3 with TRBJ2-2; no definite D call. The germline V and J ends were trimmed by 4 bases and 10 bases, with 7 bases remaining between them. This CDR3 has 11 amino acids. Germline V gene lookup returns CDR1 ENHRY and CDR2 SYGVKD.

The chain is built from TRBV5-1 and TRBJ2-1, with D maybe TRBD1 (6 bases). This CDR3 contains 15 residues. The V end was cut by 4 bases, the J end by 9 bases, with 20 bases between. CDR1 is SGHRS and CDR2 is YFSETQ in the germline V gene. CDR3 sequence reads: CASSPREGVRVEQFF. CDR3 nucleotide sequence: TGCGCCAGCAGCCCTCGAGAGGGGGTGAGGGTTGAGCAGTTCTTC.

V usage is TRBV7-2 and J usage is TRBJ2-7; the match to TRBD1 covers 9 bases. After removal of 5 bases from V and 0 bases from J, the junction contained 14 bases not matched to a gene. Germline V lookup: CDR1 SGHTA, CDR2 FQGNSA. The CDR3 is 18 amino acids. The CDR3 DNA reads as TGTGCCAGCAGCCACGACGCCCACAGGGGGCCGCGCTCCTACGAGCAGTACTTC. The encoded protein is CASSHDAHRGPRSYEQYF.

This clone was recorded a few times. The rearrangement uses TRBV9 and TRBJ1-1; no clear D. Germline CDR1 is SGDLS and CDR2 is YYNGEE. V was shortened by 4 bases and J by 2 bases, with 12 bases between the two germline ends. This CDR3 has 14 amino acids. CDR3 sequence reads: CASSKRTANTEAFF. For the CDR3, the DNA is TGTGCCAGCAGCAAAAGGACGGCCAACACTGAAGCTTTCTTT.

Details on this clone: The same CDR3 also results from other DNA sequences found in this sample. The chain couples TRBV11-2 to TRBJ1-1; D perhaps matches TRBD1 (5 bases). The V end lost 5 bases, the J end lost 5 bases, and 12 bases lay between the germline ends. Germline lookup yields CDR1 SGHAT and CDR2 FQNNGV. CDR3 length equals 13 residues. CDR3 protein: CASSPGRGTEAFF. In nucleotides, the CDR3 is TGTGCCAGCAGCCCCGGGCGGGGGACTGAAGCTTTCTTT.

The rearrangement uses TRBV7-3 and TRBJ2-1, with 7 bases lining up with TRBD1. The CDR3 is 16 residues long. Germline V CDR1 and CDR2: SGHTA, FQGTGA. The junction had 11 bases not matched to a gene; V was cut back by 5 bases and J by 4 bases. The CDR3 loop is CASSPKPGQDYNEQFF. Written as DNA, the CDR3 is TGTGCCAGCAGCCCCAAACCCGGACAGGATTACAATGAGCAGTTCTTC.

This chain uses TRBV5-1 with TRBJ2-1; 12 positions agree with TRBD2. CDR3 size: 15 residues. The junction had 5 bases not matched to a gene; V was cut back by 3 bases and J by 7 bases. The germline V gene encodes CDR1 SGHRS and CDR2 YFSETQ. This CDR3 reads CASSSRLAGVNEQFF. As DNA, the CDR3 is TGCGCCAGCAGCTCCAGACTAGCGGGAGTAAATGAGCAGTTCTTC.

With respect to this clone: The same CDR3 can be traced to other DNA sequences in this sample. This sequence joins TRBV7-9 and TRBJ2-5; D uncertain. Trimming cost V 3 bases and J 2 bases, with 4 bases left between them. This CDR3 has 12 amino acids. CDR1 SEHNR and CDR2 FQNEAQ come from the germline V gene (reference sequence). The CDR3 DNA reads TGTGCCAGCAGCTTCCGACAAGAGACCCAGTACTTC. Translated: CASSFRQETQYF.

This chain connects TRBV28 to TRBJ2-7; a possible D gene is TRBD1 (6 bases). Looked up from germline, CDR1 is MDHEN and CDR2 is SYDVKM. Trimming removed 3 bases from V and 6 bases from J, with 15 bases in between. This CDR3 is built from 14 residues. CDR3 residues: CASSFRQVTPEQYF. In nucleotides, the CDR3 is TGTGCCAGCAGTTTCCGACAGGTTACCCCCGAGCAGTACTTC.

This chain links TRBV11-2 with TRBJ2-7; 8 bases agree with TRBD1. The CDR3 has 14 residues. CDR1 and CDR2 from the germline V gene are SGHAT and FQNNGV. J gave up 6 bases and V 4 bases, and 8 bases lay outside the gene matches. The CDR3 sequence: CASSYYHGQGEQYF. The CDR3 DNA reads TGTGCCAGCAGCTATTATCACGGACAGGGCGAGCAGTACTTC.

CDR3 sequence reads: CASSPRLAGVYEQYF. As DNA, the CDR3 is TGCGCCAGCAGTCCCAGGTTAGCGGGAGTCTACGAGCAGTACTTC. The chain uses TRBV10-1 and TRBJ2-7; 9 nucleotides line up with TRBD2. In germline, CDR1 is WNHNN, CDR2 SYGVQD (reference sequence). After removal of 5 bases from V and 3 bases from J, the junction contained 8 bases not matched to a gene. The CDR3 extends over 15 amino acids.

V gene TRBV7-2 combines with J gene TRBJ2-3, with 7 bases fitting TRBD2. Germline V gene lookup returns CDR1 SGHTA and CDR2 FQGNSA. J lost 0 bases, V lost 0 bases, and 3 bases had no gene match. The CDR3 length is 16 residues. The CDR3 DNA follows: TGTGCCAGCAGCTTAGCCGGGACTACCAGCACAGATACGCAGTATTTT. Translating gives CASSLAGTTSTDTQYF. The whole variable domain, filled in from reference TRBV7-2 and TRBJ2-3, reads GAGVSQSPSNKVTEKGKDVELRCDPISGHTALYWYRQSLGQGLEFLIYFQGNSAPDKSGLPSDRFSAERTGGSVSTLTIQRTQQEDSAVYLCASSLAGTTSTDTQYFGPGTRLTVL.

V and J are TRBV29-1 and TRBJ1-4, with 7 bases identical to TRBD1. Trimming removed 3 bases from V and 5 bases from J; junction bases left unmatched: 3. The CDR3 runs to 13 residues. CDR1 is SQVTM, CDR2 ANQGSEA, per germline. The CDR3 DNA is TGCAGCGTTGAGACAGGGCGAAATGAAAAACTGTTTTTT. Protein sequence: CSVETGRNEKLFF.

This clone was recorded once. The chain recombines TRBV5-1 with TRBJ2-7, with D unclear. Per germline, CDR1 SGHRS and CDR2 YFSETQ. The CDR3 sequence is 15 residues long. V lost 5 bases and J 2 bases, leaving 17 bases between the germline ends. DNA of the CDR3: TGCGCCAGCAGGAACGGAGTGGGCGGACCCTACGAGCAGTACTTC. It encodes CASRNGVGGPYEQYF.

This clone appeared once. The CDR3 protein is CASSTTGGGYTF. Here the CDR3 DNA reads TGTGCCAGCAGTACCACAGGGGGTGGCTACACCTTC. The chain recombines TRBV28 with TRBJ1-2; 8 bases align to TRBD1. V dropped 5 bases and J dropped 7; count of bases not matched to a gene: 3. The CDR3 sequence is 12 residues long. From germline, CDR1 is MDHEN and CDR2 SYDVKM.

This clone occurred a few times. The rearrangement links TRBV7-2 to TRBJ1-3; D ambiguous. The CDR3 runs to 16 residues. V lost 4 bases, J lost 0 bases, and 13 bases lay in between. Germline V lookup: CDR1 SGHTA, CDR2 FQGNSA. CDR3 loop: CASSSLTASSGNTIYF. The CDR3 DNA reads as TGTGCCAGCAGCTCCTTGACGGCCTCCTCTGGAAACACCATATATTTT.

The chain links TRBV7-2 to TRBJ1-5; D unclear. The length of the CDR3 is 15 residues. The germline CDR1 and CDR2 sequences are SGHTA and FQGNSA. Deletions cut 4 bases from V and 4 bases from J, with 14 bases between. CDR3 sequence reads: CASSSSFTNNQPQHF. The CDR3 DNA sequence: TGTGCCAGCAGCTCGAGCTTCACAAATAATCAGCCCCAGCATTTT.

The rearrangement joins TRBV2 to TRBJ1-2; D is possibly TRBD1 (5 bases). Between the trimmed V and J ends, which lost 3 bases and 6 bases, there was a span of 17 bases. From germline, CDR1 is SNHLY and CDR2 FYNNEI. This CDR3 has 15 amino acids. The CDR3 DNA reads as TGTGCCAGCAGTGATAAGGTGGCCAGGGCGAATGGCTACACCTTC. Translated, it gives CASSDKVARANGYTF.

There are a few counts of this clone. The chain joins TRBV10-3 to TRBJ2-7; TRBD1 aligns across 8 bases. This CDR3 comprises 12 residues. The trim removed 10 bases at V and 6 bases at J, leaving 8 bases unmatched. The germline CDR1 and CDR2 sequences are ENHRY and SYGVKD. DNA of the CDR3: TGTGCCACAGGACAGGGAGGAGGCGAGCAGTACTTC. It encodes CATGQGGGEQYF.